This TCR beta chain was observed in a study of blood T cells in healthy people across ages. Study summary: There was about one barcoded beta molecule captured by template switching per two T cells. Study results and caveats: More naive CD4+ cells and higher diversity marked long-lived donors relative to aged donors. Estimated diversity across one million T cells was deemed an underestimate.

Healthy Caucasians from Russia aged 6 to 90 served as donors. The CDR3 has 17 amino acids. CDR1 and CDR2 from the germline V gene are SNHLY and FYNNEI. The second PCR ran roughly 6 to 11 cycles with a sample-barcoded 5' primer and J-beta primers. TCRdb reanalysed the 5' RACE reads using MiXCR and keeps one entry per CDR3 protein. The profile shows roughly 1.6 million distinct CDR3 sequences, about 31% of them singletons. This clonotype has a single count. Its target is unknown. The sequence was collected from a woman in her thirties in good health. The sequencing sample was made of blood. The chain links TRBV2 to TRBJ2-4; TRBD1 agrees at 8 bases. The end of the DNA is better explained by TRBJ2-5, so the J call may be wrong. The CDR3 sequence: CASSRLFSTGVGETQYF. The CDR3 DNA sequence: TGTGCCAGCAGTAGGCTTTTCTCGACAGGGGTGGGAGAGACCCAGTACTTC.